This TCR beta chain is from a study of blood T cell repertoires in COVID-19. Study details: Acute-phase and convalescent COVID-19 samples originated in the United States, Italy and Spain. Sources were T cells, B-cell-depleted T cells, or PBMCs; the material itself was cDNA or gDNA.

Original data processing: The assay estimated nucleated cells by amplifying reference gene primers. The protocol was immunoSEQ multiplex PCR, while the TCRdb copy is restricted to in-frame clones and leaves out a portion. Clonal size and the V and J genes are those of that table, whereas D and trimming came from the DNA. The table has 150,000 to 200,000 clones, just over 85% seen once. This CDR3 contains 16 residues. V shed 3 bases, J shed 7 bases, and the junction held 8 bases outside the gene matches. CDR1 and CDR2 from the germline V gene are SGHKS and YYEKEE (reference sequence). V is TRBV5-5 and J is TRBJ2-1; the match to TRBD2 covers 12 bases. The TCR comes from a man aged 50 to 59 with active or convalescent COVID-19. The material sequenced was peripheral blood. CDR3 coding DNA: TGTGCCAGCAGCTCCGGACTAGCGGGGTGGGGGAATGAGCAGTTCTTC. Amino acids: CASSSGLAGWGNEQFF.